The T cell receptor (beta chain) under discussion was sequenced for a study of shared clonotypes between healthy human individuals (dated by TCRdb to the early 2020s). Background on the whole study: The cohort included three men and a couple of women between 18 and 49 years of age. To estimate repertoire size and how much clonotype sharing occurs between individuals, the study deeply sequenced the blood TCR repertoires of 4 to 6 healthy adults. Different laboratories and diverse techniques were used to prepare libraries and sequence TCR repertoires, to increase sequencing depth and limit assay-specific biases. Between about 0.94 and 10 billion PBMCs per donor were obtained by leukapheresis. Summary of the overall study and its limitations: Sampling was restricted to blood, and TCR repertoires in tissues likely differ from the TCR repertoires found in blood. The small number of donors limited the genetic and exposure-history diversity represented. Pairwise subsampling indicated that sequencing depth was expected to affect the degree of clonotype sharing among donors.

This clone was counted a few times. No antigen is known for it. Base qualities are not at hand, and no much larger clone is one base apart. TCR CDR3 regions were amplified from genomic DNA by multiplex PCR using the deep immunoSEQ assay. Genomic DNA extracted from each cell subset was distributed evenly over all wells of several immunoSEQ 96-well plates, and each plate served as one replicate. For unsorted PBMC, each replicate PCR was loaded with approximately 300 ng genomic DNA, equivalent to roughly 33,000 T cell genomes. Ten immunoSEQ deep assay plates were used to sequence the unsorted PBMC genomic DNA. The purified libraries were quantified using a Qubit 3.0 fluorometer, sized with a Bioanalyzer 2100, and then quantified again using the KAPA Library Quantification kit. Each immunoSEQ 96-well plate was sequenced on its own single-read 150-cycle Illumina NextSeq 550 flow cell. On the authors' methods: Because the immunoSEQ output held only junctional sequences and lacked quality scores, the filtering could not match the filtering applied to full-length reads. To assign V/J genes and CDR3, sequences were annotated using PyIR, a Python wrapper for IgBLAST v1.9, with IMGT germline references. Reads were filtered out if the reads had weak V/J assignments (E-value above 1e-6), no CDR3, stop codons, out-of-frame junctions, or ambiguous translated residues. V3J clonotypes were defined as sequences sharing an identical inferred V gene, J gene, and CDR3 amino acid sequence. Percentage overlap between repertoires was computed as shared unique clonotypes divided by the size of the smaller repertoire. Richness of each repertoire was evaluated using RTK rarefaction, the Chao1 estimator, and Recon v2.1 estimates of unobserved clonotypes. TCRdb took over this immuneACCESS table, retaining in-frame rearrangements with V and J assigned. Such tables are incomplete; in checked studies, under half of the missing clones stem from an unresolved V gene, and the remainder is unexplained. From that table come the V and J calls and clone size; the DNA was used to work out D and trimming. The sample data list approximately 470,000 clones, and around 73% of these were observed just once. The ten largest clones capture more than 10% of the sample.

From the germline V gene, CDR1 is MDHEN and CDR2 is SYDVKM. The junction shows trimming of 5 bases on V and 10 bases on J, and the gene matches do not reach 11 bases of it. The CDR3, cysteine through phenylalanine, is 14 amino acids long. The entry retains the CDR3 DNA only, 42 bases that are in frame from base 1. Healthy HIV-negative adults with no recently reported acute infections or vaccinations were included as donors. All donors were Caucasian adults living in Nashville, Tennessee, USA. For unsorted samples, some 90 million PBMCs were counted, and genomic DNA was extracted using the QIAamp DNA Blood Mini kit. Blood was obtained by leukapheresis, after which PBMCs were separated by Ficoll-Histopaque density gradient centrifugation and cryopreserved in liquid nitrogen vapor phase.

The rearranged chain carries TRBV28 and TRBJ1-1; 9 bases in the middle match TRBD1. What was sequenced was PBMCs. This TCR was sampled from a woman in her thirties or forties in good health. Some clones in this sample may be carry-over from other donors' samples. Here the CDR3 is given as CASSTPGTGWAAFF. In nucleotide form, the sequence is TGTGCCAGCAGTACTCCTGGGACAGGGTGGGCAGCTTTCTTT.